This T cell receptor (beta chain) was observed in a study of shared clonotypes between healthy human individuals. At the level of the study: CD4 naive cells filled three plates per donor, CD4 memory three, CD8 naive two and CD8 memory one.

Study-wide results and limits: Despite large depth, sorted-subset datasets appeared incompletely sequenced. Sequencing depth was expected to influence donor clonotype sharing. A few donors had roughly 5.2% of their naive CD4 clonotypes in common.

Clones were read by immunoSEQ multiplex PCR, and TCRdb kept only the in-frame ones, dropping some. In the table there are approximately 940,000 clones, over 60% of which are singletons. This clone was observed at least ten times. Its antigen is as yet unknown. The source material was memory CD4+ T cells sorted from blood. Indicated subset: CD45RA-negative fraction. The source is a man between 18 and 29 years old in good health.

This CDR3 is CASSLSGTKEEAFF. CDR3 DNA: TGCGCCAGCAGCTTGTCTGGGACAAAGGAAGAAGCTTTCTTT. The chain couples TRBV5-1 to TRBJ1-1; D perhaps matches TRBD1 (6 bases). Germline CDR1 reads SGHRS; CDR2 reads YFSETQ. Trimming removed 1 base from V and 8 bases from J, with 15 bases in between. The CDR3 consists of 14 residues.